Below are 3 T cell receptor beta chains sequenced from a single sample in a study of early stage breast cancer tumors. Clones were read by immunoSEQ multiplex PCR, and TCRdb kept only the in-frame ones, dropping some. The data show thousands of clones, roughly three fifths seen once. The sample taken for sequencing was normal breast tissue next to the tumor. These receptor sequences come from a person aged 50-59 years with breast cancer.

The V and J genes are TRBV11-2 and TRBJ2-2; D is undetermined. This CDR3 spans 13 amino acids. The V gene's germline CDR1 is SGHAT and CDR2 FQNNGV. Trimming shortened V by 5 bases and J by 3 bases, and 7 bases separated the two germline ends. The CDR3 DNA reads as TGTGCCAGCAGCGTCCGGGACACCGGGGAGCTGTTTTTT. Translation: CASSVRDTGELFF.

This chain links TRBV5-6 with TRBJ2-1; 7 nucleotides line up with TRBD2. The ends lost 0 bases at V and 5 bases at J; junction bases unmatched: 8. This CDR3 comprises 16 residues. CDR1 and CDR2 (germline): SGHDT, YYEEEE. The CDR3: CASSLVGAGVDNEQFF. The CDR3 nucleotides are TGTGCCAGCAGCTTGGTAGGGGCGGGAGTTGACAATGAGCAGTTCTTC.

The chain links TRBV4-2 to TRBJ1-2; 7 bases are shared with TRBD1. Trimming at V came to 6 bases and at J to 4 bases, leaving 5 bases not matched to a gene. The CDR3 spans 13 residues. Germline-derived CDR1 and CDR2 are LGHNA and YNFKEQ. The CDR3 region is CASREGTAYGYTF. CDR3 sequence (DNA): TGTGCCAGCAGGGAGGGGACAGCCTATGGCTACACCTTC.